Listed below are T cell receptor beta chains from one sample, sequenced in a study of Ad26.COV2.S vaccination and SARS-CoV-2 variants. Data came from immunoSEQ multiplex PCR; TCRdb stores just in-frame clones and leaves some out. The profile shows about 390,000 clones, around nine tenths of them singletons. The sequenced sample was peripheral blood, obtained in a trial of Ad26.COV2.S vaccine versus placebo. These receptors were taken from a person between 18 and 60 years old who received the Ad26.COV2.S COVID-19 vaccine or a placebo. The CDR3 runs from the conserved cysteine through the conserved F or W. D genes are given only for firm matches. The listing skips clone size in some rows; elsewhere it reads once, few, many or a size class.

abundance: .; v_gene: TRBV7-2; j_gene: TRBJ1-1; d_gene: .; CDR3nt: TGTGCCAGCACCGGTGGAGGGACTACGAACACTGAAGCTTTCTTT; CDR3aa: CASTGGGTTNTEAFF
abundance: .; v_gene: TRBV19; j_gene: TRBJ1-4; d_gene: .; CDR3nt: TGTGCCAGTAGTTCATACCCCTCTGGGCCTGAAAAACTGTTTTTT; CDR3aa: CASSSYPSGPEKLFF
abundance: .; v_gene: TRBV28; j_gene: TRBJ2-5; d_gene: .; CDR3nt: TGTGCCAGCAGTTTCGAGCCTCGGGGACGGCAAGAGACCCAGTACTTC; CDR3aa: CASSFEPRGRQETQYF
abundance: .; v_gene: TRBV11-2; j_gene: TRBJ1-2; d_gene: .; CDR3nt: TGTGCCAGCAGCCTCGCCAGGACTCGCTATGGCTACACCTTC; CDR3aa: CASSLARTRYGYTF
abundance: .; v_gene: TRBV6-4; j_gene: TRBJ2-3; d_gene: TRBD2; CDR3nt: TGTGCCAGCAGTCCACTACGGGGGGGGCCCCCGGATACGCAGTATTTT; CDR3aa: CASSPLRGGPPDTQYF
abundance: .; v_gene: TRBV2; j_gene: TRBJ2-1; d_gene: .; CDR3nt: TGTGCCAGCAGCTCGGCAGCGGGTAGCTCCTACAATGAGCAGTTCTTC; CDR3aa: CASSSAAGSSYNEQFF
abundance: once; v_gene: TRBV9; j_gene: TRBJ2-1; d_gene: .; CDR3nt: TGTGCCAGCAGCGCCAGTAGCTCCTACGATGAGCAGTTCTTC; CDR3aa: CASSASSSYDEQFF
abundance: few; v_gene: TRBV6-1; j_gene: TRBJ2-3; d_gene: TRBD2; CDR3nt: TGTGCCAGCAGTGACATGGGCGGGGGGGCAGATACGCAGTATTTT; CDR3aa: CASSDMGGGADTQYF
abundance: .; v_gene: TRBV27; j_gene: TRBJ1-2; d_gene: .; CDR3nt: TGTGCCACCATTGGGAGGGGGAACTATGGCTACACCTTC; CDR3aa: CATIGRGNYGYTF
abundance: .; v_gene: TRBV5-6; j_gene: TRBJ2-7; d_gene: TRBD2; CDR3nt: TGTGCCAGCACCTCCATTAGCGGGGGGGCCCGGCGAGAGCAGTACTTC; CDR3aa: CASTSISGGARREQYF
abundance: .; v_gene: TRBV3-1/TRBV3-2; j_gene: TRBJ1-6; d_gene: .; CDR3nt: TGTGCCAGCAGCCAAAATCATTGGGGTAATTCACCCCTCCACTTT; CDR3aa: CASSQNHWGNSPLHF
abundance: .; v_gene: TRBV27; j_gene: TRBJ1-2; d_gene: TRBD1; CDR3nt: TGTGCCAGCAGTTTGGTAGGACAGGGTTCCAACTATGGCTACACCTTC; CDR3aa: CASSLVGQGSNYGYTF
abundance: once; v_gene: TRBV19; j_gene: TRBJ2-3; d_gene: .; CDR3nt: TGTGCCAGTACCTTGAACCATGGGGGGGCGGATACGCAGTATTTT; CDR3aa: CASTLNHGGADTQYF
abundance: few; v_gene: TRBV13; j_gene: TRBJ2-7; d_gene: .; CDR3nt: TGTGCCAGCAGACTTACCTCCGACAGCCAAAACTACGAGCAGTACTTC; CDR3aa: CASRLTSDSQNYEQYF
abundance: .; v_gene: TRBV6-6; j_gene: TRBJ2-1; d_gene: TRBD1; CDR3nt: TGTGCCACAAGTCCGGGACAGGTCTCCTACAATGAGCAGTTCTTC; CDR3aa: CATSPGQVSYNEQFF
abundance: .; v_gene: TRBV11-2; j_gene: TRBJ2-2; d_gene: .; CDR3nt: TGTGCCAGCAGCTTAGGTTCCGGACAGCGACCGAAAAGGGAGCTGTTTTTT; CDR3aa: CASSLGSGQRPKRELFF
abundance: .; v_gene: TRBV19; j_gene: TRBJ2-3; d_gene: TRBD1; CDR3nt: TGTGCCAGTAGTTGGACAGGGGGGACAGATACGCAGTATTTT; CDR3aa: CASSWTGGTDTQYF
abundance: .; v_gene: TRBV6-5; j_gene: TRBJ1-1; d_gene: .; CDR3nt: TGTGCCAGCAGTAAAATTGGAGAGAACACTGAAGCTTTCTTT; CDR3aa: CASSKIGENTEAFF
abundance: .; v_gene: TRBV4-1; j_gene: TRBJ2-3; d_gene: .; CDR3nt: TGCGCCAGCAGCCCAATTAGTAGTTATTTCACAGATACGCAGTATTTT; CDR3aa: CASSPISSYFTDTQYF
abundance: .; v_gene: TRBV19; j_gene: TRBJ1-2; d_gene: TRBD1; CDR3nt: TGTGCCAGTAGTATCGGACAGGCCATTGAGGGCTACACCTTC; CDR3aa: CASSIGQAIEGYTF
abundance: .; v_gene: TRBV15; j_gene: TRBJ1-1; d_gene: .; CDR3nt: TGTGCCACCAGCAGAGATCGCCTCTCGAGGGGGGCGAACACTGAAGCTTTCTTT; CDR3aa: CATSRDRLSRGANTEAFF
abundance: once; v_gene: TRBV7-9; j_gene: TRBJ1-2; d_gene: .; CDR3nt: TGTGCCAGCAGCTTGGACAGTTCCGGCTACACCTTC; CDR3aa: CASSLDSSGYTF
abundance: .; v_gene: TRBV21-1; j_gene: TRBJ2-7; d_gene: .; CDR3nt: TGTGCCAGCCCAGGGCGGGGCTTAGATGAGCAGTACTTC; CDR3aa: CASPGRGLDEQYF
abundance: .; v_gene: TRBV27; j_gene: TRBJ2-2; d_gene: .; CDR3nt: TGTGCCAGCAGTTTGGTGGGCCGGAGGGATACCGGGGAGCTGTTTTTT; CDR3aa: CASSLVGRRDTGELFF
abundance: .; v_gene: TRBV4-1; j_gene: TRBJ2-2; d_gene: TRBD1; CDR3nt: TGCGCCAGCAGCCAAGGTGAACAGGGGTTGGGCACCGGGGAGCTGTTTTTT; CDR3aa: CASSQGEQGLGTGELFF
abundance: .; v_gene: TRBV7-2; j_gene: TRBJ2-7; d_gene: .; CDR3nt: TGTGCCAGCAGCTCCCCCGGTTTTTCCTACGAGCAGTACTTC; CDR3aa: CASSSPGFSYEQYF
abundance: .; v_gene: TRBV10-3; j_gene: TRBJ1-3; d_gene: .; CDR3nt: TGTGCCATCACCGAAGGGGGGCTCGGAAACACCATATATTTT; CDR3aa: CAITEGGLGNTIYF
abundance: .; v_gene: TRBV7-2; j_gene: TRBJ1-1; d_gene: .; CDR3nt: TGTGCCAGCAGCTCAGGGGTGTATAAGAACACTGAAGCTTTCTTT; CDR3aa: CASSSGVYKNTEAFF
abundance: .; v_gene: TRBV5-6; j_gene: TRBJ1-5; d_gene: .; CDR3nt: TGTGCCAGCAGCTTGTACGCGACAGGCAATCAGCCCCAGCATTTT; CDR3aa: CASSLYATGNQPQHF
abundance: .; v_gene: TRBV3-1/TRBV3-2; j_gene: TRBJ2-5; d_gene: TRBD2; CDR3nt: TGTGCCAGCAGCCAAGGTCCCTCGAGCGGGGGGGCCTTAGAGACCCAGTACTTC; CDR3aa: CASSQGPSSGGALETQYF
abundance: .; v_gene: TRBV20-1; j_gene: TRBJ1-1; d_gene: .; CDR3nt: TGCAGTGTCGGGGAGAACACTGAAGCTTTCTTT; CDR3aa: CSVGENTEAFF
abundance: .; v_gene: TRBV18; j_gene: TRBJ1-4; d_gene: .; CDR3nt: TGTGCCAGCTCACCACTCAGGACAAGACATGCAACTAATGAAAAACTGTTTTTT; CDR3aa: CASSPLRTRHATNEKLFF
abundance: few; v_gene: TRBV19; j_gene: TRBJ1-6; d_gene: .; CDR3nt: TGTGCCAGTAGTATAGGGCGGACACAACGGTATTCACCCCTCCACTTT; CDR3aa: CASSIGRTQRYSPLHF
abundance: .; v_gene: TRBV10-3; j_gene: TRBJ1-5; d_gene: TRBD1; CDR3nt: TGTGCCATCAGTGGGACAGGGGGCCAGCCCCAGCATTTT; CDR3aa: CAISGTGGQPQHF
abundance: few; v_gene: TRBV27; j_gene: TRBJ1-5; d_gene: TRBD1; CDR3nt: TGTGCCAGCAGAACCGGGACAGGGCACAATCAGCCCCAGCATTTT; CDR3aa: CASRTGTGHNQPQHF
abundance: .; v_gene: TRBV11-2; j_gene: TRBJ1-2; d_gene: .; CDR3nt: TGTGCCAGCAGCCATCTGGAGTATGGCTACACCTTC; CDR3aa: CASSHLEYGYTF
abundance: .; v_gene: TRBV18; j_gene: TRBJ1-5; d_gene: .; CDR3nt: TGTGCCAGCTCACCCGGACAAAATCAGCCCCAGCATTTT; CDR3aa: CASSPGQNQPQHF
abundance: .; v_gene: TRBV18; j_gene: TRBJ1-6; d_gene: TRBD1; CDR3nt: TGTGCCAGCTCAAGGGACAGGGATATTCCACCCCTCCACTTT; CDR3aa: CASSRDRDIPPLHF
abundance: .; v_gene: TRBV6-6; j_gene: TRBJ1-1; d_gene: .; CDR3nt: TGTGCCAGCAGTTACAACAGGGAGAGGTCTGAAGCTTTCTTT; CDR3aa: CASSYNRERSEAFF
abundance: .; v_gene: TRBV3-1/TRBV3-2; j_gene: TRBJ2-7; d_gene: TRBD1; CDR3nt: TGTGCCAGCAGCCAAGAAAAGGGGACAGGGCGGACCTACGAGCAGTACTTC; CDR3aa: CASSQEKGTGRTYEQYF
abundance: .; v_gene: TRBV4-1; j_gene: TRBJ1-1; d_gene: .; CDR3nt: TGCGCCAGCAGTCCGGGGGGACCGACTGAAGCTTTCTTT; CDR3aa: CASSPGGPTEAFF
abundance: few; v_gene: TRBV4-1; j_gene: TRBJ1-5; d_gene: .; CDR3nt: TGCGCCAGCAGCCAAGAAGCTCAGGTTTTGGTGAATCAGCCCCAGCATTTT; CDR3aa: CASSQEAQVLVNQPQHF
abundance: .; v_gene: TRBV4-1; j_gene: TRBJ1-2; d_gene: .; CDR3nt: TGCGCCAGCAGCCAAGATGCAGGAACGGGAGGTTATGGCTACACCTTC; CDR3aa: CASSQDAGTGGYGYTF
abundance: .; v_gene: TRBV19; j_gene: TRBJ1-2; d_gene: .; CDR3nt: TGTGCCAGTAGTATTGGGGGTTTGGATGGCTACACCTTC; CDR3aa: CASSIGGLDGYTF
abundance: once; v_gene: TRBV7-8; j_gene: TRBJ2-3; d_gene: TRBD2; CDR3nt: TGTGCCAGCAGTCGCATCAGCGGGGCAAGCACAGATACGCAGTATTTT; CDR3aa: CASSRISGASTDTQYF
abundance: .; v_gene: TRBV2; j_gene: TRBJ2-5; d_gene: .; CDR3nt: TGTGCCAGCAGCGAAATCCGCCAAGAGACCCAGTACTTC; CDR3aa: CASSEIRQETQYF